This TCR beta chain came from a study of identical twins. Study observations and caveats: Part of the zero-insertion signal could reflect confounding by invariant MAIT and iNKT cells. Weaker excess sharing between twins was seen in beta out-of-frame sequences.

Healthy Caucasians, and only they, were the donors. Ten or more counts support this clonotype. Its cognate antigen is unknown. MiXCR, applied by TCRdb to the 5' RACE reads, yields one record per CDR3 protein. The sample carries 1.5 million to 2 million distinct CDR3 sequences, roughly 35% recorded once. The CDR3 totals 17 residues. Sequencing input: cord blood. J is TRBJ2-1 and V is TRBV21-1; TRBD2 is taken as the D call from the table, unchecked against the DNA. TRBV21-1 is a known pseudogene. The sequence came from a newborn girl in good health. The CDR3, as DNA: TGTGCCAGCAGCAAAGGGACTAGCGGATTCTCCTACAATGAGCAGTTCTTC. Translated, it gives CASSKGTSGFSYNEQFF.